This T cell receptor (beta chain) comes out of a study of blood T cell repertoires in COVID-19. Overall study: There were acute and convalescent COVID-19 samples, and they came from the United States, Italy and Spain.

What the recovered Cohort 3 donors had was two negative PCRs, clearance, or symptom resolution. Methods used by the authors: Cell counts per sample came from amplifying reference gene primers. Only in-frame clones appear in the TCRdb table, and some are missing; sequencing was by immunoSEQ multiplex PCR. Clone size and the V and J calls come from that table; the DNA yielded D and trimming. The table includes a few hundred thousand clones, approximately 85% detected once. The CDR3 consists of 16 residues. V shed 6 bases, J shed 6 bases, and the junction held 16 bases outside the gene matches. The V gene's germline CDR1 is LGHDT and CDR2 YNNKEL (reference sequence).

This clonotype was sampled from a woman aged 25 to 39 who had recovered from COVID-19. The rearrangement joins TRBV3-1 (or the pseudogene TRBV3-2) to TRBJ2-7, with 8 positions matching TRBD2. The sample consisted of PBMCs or T cells enriched from blood (not recorded which). Here the CDR3 reads CASSQTAGLGGPEQYF. CDR3 sequence (DNA): TGTGCCAGCAGTCAAACCGCGGGACTAGGGGGACCCGAGCAGTACTTC.